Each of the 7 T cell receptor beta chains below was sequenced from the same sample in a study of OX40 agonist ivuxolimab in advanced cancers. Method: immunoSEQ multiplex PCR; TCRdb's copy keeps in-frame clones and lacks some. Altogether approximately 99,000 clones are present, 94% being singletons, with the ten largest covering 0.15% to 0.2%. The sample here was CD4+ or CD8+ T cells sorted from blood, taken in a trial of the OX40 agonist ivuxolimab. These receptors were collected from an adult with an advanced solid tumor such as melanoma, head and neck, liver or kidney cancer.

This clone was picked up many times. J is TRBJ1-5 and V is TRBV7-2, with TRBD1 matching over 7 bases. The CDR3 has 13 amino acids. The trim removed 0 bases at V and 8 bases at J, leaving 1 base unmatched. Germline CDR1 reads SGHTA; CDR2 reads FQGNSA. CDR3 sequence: CASSLAGQKPQHF. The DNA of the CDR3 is TGTGCCAGCAGCTTAGCGGGACAGAAGCCCCAGCATTTT.

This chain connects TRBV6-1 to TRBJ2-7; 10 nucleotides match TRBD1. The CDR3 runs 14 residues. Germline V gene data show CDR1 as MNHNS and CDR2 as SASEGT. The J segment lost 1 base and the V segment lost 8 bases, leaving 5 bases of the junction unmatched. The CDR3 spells CASGTGVRSYEQYF. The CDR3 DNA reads TGTGCCAGCGGGACAGGGGTGAGGTCCTACGAGCAGTACTTC.

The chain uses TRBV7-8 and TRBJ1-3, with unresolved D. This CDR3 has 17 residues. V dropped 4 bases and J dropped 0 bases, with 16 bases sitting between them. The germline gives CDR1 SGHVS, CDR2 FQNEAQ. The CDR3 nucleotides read TGTGCCAGCAGCTCCACGACACTCACAGTCTCTGGAAACACCATATATTTT. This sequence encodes CASSSTTLTVSGNTIYF. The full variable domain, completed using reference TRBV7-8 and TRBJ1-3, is GAGVSQSPRYKVAKRGQDVALRCDPISGHVSLFWYQQALGQGPEFLTYFQNEAQLDKSGLPSDRFFAERPEGSVSTLKIQRTQQEDSAVYLCASSSTTLTVSGNTIYFGEGSWLTVV.

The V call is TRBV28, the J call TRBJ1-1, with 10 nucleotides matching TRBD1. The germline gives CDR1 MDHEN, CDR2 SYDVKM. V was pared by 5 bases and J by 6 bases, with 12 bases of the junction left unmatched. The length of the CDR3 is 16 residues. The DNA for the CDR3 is TGTGCCAGCAGTGGGCCGACAGGGGGCGCCAGGGCTGAAGCTTTCTTT. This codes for CASSGPTGGARAEAFF.

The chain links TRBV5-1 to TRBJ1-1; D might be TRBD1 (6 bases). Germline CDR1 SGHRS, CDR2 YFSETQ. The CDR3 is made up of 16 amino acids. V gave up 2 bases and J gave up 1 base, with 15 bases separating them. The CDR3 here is CASSFRGGGENTEAFF. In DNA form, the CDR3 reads TGCGCCAGCAGCTTCCGTGGGGGCGGAGAGAACACTGAAGCTTTCTTT.

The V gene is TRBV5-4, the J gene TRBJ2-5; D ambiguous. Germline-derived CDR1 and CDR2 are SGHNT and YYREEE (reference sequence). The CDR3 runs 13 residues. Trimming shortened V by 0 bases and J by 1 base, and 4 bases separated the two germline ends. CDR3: CASSLVAQETQYF. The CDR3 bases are TGTGCCAGCAGCTTGGTGGCCCAAGAGACCCAGTACTTC.

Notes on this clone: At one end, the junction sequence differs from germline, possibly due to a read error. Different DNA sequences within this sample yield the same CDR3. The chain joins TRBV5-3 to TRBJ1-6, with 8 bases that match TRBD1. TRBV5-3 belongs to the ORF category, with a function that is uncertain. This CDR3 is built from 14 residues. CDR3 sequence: CARSYVQGVITLHF. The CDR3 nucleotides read TGTGCCAGGAGCTACGTACAGGGGGTAATCACCCTCCACTTT.